This T cell receptor beta chain was obtained from a study of T cell responses to AZD1222 COVID-19 vaccine. The data were produced by immunoSEQ multiplex PCR, yet TCRdb's version contains in-frame clones alone and is incomplete. The sample shows around 120,000 clones, 75% to 90% of them seen only once. The count of this clone is one. Its antigen is not identified. Study-level findings and limits: Spike-wide coverage was observed for vaccine-associated CD4 TCRs, with dominant responses at 160-218 and 743-854. The study identified only five or six AZD1222 recipients as seropositive at baseline. Without day 14 samples, only post-peak T cell repertoires were studied.

From germline, CDR1 is SGHNT and CDR2 YENEEA. Trimming took off 4 bases at V and 2 bases at J, with 14 bases between the two ends. The CDR3 consists of 15 residues. The input for sequencing was peripheral blood, taken on day 0 of MenACWY control vaccination. The source is an adult in good health. This rearrangement joins TRBV11-3 to TRBJ2-5, with a weak D call TRBD1 (6 bases). CDR3 nucleotide sequence: TGTGCCAGCAGCTCCGGGAAAAGGGGGCAAGAGACCCAGTACTTC. Its translation: CASSSGKRGQETQYF. Full variable domain (remainder filled in from reference TRBV11-3 and TRBJ2-5): EAGVVQSPRYKIIEKKQPVAFWCNPISGHNTLYWYLQNLGQGPELLIRYENEEAVDDSQLPKDRFSAERLKGVDSTLKIQPAELGDSAVYLCASSSGKRGQETQYFGPGTRLLVL.